A selection of T cell receptor beta chains follows, all from one sample in a study of T cells in Graves' hyperthyroidism and ophthalmopathy. TCRdb processed the multiplex PCR reads anew with MiXCR; each CDR3 protein has one entry. In the table there are a few hundred thousand distinct CDR3 sequences, about 18% of which are singletons. Source material: blood. The receptors derive from a man between 18 and 29 years old with Graves' ophthalmopathy. Both conserved end residues are part of each CDR3. A D gene is named only where the DNA matches it firmly. Rows give clone size only sometimes, using once, few, many, or a class for an expanded clone.

D | J | size | V | DNA | CDR3
TRBD2 | TRBJ2-7 | - | TRBV20-1 | TGCAGTGCTAGCCCTAGCGGGGGTTACGAGCAGTACTTC | CSASPSGGYEQYF
TRBD1 | TRBJ1-5 | many | TRBV2 | TGTGCCAGCAGGGACAGGGGAAGCAATCAGCCCCAGCATTTT | CASRDRGSNQPQHF
- | TRBJ2-1 | many | TRBV7-3 | TGTGCCAGCAGCGCAAGGAAGAGCTCCTACAATGAGCAGTTCTTC | CASSARKSSYNEQFF
- | TRBJ1-5 | - | TRBV6-1 | TGTGCCAGCAGCTGCCCCCAGCATTTT | CASSCPQHF
- | TRBJ2-5 | - | TRBV29-1 | TGCAGCGTTGCCTTCGACGCCTGGGGGGCGCAGGAGACCCAGTACTTC | CSVAFDAWGAQETQYF
- | TRBJ1-5 | many | TRBV6-1 | TGTGCCAGCAGCGCGGACTCCGGGCCTAATCAGCCCCAGCATTTT | CASSADSGPNQPQHF
TRBD1 | TRBJ1-2 | - | TRBV28 | TGTGCCAGCAACGATGGGACAGGGGTGGGCCTAGGCTATGGCTACACCTTC | CASNDGTGVGLGYGYTF
TRBD2 | TRBJ2-7 | many | TRBV13 | TGTGCCAGCAGCCCCAAGGCTCTAGCGGGGGCACCCTACGAGCAGTACTTC | CASSPKALAGAPYEQYF
- | TRBJ1-5 | - | TRBV4-1 | TGCGCCAGCAGCCAAGATGGCGCGGGGGCGGATAGCAATCAGCCCCAGCATTTT | CASSQDGAGADSNQPQHF
- | TRBJ2-7 | few | TRBV5-8 | TGTGCCAGCAGCTTGGAGGACAGCATCATCTACGAGCAGTACTTC | CASSLEDSIIYEQYF
TRBD1 | TRBJ2-1 | few | TRBV3-1 | TGTGCCAGCAGACAGCTAACAGGGGGCGAGAAAGGCAATGAGCAGTTCTTC | CASRQLTGGEKGNEQFF
- | TRBJ2-7 | - | TRBV4-2 | TGTGCCAGCAGCCAGTCCTCGGGCGTCTCCTACGAGCAGTACTTC | CASSQSSGVSYEQYF
- | TRBJ1-2 | - | TRBV28 | TGTGCCACCCGGTGGGGAGGCTATGGCTACACCTTC | CATRWGGYGYTF
- | TRBJ1-1 | few | TRBV28 | TGTGCCAGCAGTGATCCGGGACACCACACTGAAGCTTTCTTT | CASSDPGHHTEAFF
- | TRBJ1-5 | - | TRBV19 | TGTGCCAGTAGTTATTCCGGGTATAGCAATCAGCCCCAGCATTTT | CASSYSGYSNQPQHF
TRBD1 | TRBJ1-2 | many | TRBV6-1 | TGTGCCAGCAGTGAAGCCACAGGGGGCTATGGCTACACCTTC | CASSEATGGYGYTF
TRBD1 | TRBJ1-6 | many | TRBV20-1 | TGCAGTGCGAGCCGGGACAGGGTAAATTCACCCCTCCACTTT | CSASRDRVNSPLHF
- | TRBJ1-2 | many | TRBV28 | TGTGCCAGCAGGGCGAATATGGGGAAGGGGCGCCGGAACTATGGCTACACCTTC | CASRANMGKGRRNYGYTF
TRBD2 | TRBJ2-2 | - | TRBV10-3 | TGTGCCATCAGTGGGAAAGCGGGGGGGAACACCGGGGAGCTGTTTTTT | CAISGKAGGNTGELFF
- | TRBJ2-3 | few | TRBV27 | TGTGCCAGCAGTCCCGCGCGCGGCAGCACAGATACGCAGTATTTT | CASSPARGSTDTQYF
TRBD2 | TRBJ2-3 | - | TRBV4-1 | TGCGCCAGCAGCCAAGAAAAGCTAGCGGGGTTACGGCTGAGCACAGATACGCAGTATTTT | CASSQEKLAGLRLSTDTQYF
TRBD1 | TRBJ2-7 | many | TRBV6-1 | TGTGCCAGCAGTGGTCTAGGACAGGGCTCCTACGAGCAGTACTTC | CASSGLGQGSYEQYF
- | TRBJ1-1 | many | TRBV18 | TGTGCCAGCTCACTCCTTGAGGGTTCGGGCACTGAAGCTTTCTTT | CASSLLEGSGTEAFF
- | TRBJ1-2 | - | TRBV28 | TGTGCCAGCAGGAGCCGACGGGCGCCCGTCGGCTACACCTTC | CASRSRRAPVGYTF
TRBD2 | TRBJ2-4 | many | TRBV6-1 | TGTGCCAGCAGTGAGATGAGCGGGGTGAACATTCAGTACTTC | CASSEMSGVNIQYF
TRBD2 | TRBJ2-3 | few | TRBV5-1 | TGCGCCAGCAGCAGACTAGCGGGGACGGGCACAGATACGCAGTATTTT | CASSRLAGTGTDTQYF
- | TRBJ2-1 | - | TRBV4-1 | TGCGCCAGCAGCCAGAATAAGGGGACGGGTGAGCAGTTCTTC | CASSQNKGTGEQFF
- | TRBJ2-1 | - | TRBV20-1 | TGCAGTGCCCTAGTCACATCTGACTCCTACGAGCAGTTCTTC | CSALVTSDSYEQFF
- | TRBJ1-5 | - | TRBV5-1 | TGTGCCAGCAGCGCCAACGAGAACAATCAGCCCCAGCATTTT | CASSANENNQPQHF
- | TRBJ2-7 | many | TRBV7-9 | TGTGCCAGCAGCAGAGGGGCCGAGCAGTACTTC | CASSRGAEQYF
- | TRBJ1-2 | many | TRBV24-1 | TGTGCCACCAGTGACGGACCCGACAGCCTCTATGGCTACACCTTC | CATSDGPDSLYGYTF
- | TRBJ1-1 | many | TRBV2 | TGTGCCAGCACACCCCGGAGGGTTGAGACTGAAGCTTTCTTT | CASTPRRVETEAFF